A selection of T cell receptor beta chains follows, all from one sample in a study of control samples from healthy donors and cancer patients. The assay was immunoSEQ multiplex PCR, and TCRdb's table has in-frame clones only and misses some. This sample has about 140,000 clones, with roughly 89% found just once. The specimen sequenced was blood. The receptors here all came from a man aged 18 to 35 in good health. CDR3s leave out the opening cysteine and the closing phenylalanine or tryptophan. The D gene is left open where the match is weak.

j_gene,d_gene,v_gene,CDR3aa
TRBJ1-1,TRBD1,TRBV4-1,ASSPVPGQGNGTEAF
TRBJ2-5,NA,TRBV2,ASSGAVAAGRSETQY
TRBJ2-7,NA,TRBV19,ASSTRTEHEQY
TRBJ2-3,NA,TRBV7-9,ASSFVGSTDTQY
TRBJ1-5,NA,TRBV27,ASGSGYTNQPQH
TRBJ2-3,TRBD2,TRBV2,ASSEGLAGDFTDTQY
TRBJ1-2,TRBD1,TRBV9,ASSDGTGNGYGYT
TRBJ2-7,NA,TRBV15,ATSSEYSSYEQY
TRBJ1-5,NA,TRBV19,ASSIGDSLNQPQH
TRBJ2-7,TRBD1,TRBV2,ASSTPKGTGSSYEQY
TRBJ1-6,NA,TRBV3-1/TRBV3-2,ASSHTLSPLH
TRBJ2-1,NA,TRBV18,ASSRGNEQF
TRBJ1-2,NA,TRBV6-5,ASRGKGELNYGYT
TRBJ1-2,NA,TRBV19,ASSITPGYGYT
TRBJ1-2,NA,TRBV11-2,ASSLQLRRANSYGYT
TRBJ2-2,TRBD1,TRBV19,ASKRTGNTGELF
TRBJ2-7,NA,TRBV6-1,ASSEQGTYEQY
TRBJ1-2,NA,TRBV6-5,ASSYVRGWDYGYT
TRBJ1-6,NA,TRBV10-2,ASSEGAISYNSPLH
TRBJ1-3,NA,TRBV4-2,ASSQTSGGGPASGNTIY
TRBJ2-7,NA,TRBV3-1/TRBV3-2,ASSPSEGVQDEQY
TRBJ2-2,NA,TRBV7-2,ASSRVENTGELF
TRBJ2-7,NA,TRBV29-1,SVVTGADPYEQY
TRBJ1-4,TRBD1,TRBV28,ASSLDRAPTNEKLF
TRBJ1-4,NA,TRBV6-5,ASTKIGRRNEKLF
TRBJ1-5,NA,TRBV2,ASSRGNQPQH
TRBJ1-1,TRBD1,TRBV29-1,SVEVGQGATEAF
TRBJ1-4,NA,TRBV24-1,ATSDLRGGARSEKLF
TRBJ1-6,TRBD1,TRBV30,AWSGQGGASPLH
TRBJ1-2,NA,TRBV9,ASSEGNYGYT
TRBJ1-2,NA,TRBV7-2,ASSPTLNYGYT
TRBJ2-6,NA,TRBV13,ASRPGQFVSGANVLT
TRBJ2-7,NA,TRBV6-1,ASSETLYEQY
TRBJ2-2,NA,TRBV7-2,ASSFNRDTGELF
TRBJ2-3,NA,TRBV11-2,ASSFGTLFTDTQY
TRBJ2-1,NA,TRBV4-1,ASSQDGLTSYNEQF
TRBJ1-6,NA,TRBV7-6,ASSLAGRGYYNSPLH
TRBJ2-2,TRBD2,TRBV10-1,ASSDVPGLAGGNTGELF
TRBJ1-1,TRBD1,TRBV2,ASSLRTGGALFTEAF
TRBJ1-1,NA,TRBV4-2,ASSQPRGKEDTEAF
TRBJ1-2,NA,TRBV30,AWREGDGYT
TRBJ2-3,NA,TRBV2,ASKPGGTDTQY
TRBJ1-4,NA,TRBV5-1,ASSLARERLPTEKLF
TRBJ2-7,NA,TRBV2,ASSPSPGTVYEQY
TRBJ2-7,TRBD2,TRBV4-3,ASSQRLAGGDEQY
TRBJ2-7,TRBD1,TRBV6-5,ASSTWTGVSDEQY
TRBJ1-4,TRBD1,TRBV6-6,ASSPPGTAEKLF
TRBJ1-3,TRBD1,TRBV6-5,ASRPGQISGNTIY
TRBJ2-5,TRBD2,TRBV5-6,ASSYTSGQETQY
TRBJ2-5,NA,TRBV29-1,SVELVSMGTQY
TRBJ2-1,TRBD2,TRBV24-1,ATSDGAGKTYNEQF
TRBJ2-6,NA,TRBV7-2,ASNMGGVSGSSGANVLT
TRBJ1-3,NA,TRBV5-1,ASSFESGSGNTIY
TRBJ1-5,TRBD1,TRBV10-3,AIRRGQDQPQH
TRBJ2-6,NA,TRBV19,ASSMGNVLT
TRBJ2-3,NA,TRBV5-6,ASSLAARADTQY
TRBJ1-1,TRBD1,TRBV6-5,ASRTGQGNTEAF
TRBJ2-5,TRBD2,TRBV2,ASQRGSGGPHQETQY
TRBJ2-2,TRBD2,TRBV4-3,ASSQDWASGGARNTGELF